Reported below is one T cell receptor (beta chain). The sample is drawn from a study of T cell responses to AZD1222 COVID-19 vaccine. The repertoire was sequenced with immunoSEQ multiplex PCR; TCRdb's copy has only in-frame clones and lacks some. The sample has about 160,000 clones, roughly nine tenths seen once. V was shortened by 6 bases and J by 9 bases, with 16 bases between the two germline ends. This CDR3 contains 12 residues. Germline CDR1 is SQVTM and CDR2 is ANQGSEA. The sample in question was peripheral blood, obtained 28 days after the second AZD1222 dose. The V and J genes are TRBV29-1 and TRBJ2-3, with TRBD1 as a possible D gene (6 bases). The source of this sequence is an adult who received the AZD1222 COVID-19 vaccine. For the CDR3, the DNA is TGCAGCGTCCGAAGGGGGTCTGACACGCAGTATTTT. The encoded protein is CSVRRGSDTQYF.